Presented here are 17 T cell receptor beta chains from one specimen sequenced in a study of T cell responses to AZD1222 COVID-19 vaccine. Repertoires were generated with immunoSEQ multiplex PCR, while TCRdb's copy carries only in-frame clones and drops some. The table includes approximately 200,000 clones, 87% detected once. The input for sequencing was peripheral blood, taken on day 0 of MenACWY control vaccination. Receptors originate from an adult in good health.

The chain combines TRBV5-4 with TRBJ1-1; D not resolved. Trimming took 0 bases from V and 3 from J, leaving 6 bases between them. Germline V gives CDR1 SGHNT, CDR2 YYREEE (reference sequence). The CDR3 is 13 residues long. The CDR3 DNA follows: TGTGCCAGCAGCTTGGGTTCAGACACTGAAGCTTTCTTT. This gives the protein CASSLGSDTEAFF.

The J gene is TRBJ1-1, the V gene TRBV5-1; 7 bases are shared with TRBD1. With 4 bases clipped from V and 4 bases from J, the junction kept 1 base outside the gene matches. This CDR3 is 12 amino acids long. Looked up from germline, CDR1 is SGHRS and CDR2 is YFSETQ. The DNA of the CDR3 is TGCGCCAGCAGCGCAGGGGGCACTGAAGCTTTCTTT. Its protein product is CASSAGGTEAFF. The variable domain in full, completed from reference TRBV5-1 and TRBJ1-1, reads KAGVTQTPRYLIKTRGQQVTLSCSPISGHRSVSWYQQTPGQGLQFLFEYFSETQRNKGNFPGRFSGRQFSNSRSEMNVSTLELGDSALYLCASSAGGTEAFFGQGTRLTVV.

The chain has TRBV7-8 and TRBJ2-2; D might be TRBD1 or TRBD2, each matching 6 bases. The ends were cut back, 3 bases at V and 4 bases at J, with 15 bases in the middle. Germline V CDR1 and CDR2: SGHVS, FQNEAQ. The CDR3 covers 16 residues. The CDR3 coding sequence is TGTGCCAGCAGCTTGACGATGAGGGGGGTCACCGGGGAGCTGTTTTTT. Its translation is CASSLTMRGVTGELFF.

V is TRBV5-1 and J is TRBJ1-3; D remains unclear. The ends were cut back, 4 bases at V and 0 bases at J, with 8 bases in the middle. Germline CDR1 and CDR2: SGHRS and YFSETQ. This CDR3 spans 14 amino acids. CDR3 in amino acids: CASSHSDSGNTIYF. Written as DNA, the CDR3 is TGCGCCAGCAGCCACAGTGACTCTGGAAACACCATATATTTT.

The chain recombines TRBV11-2 with TRBJ2-2; TRBD1 or TRBD2 may be the D gene (6 bases each). The V gene's germline CDR1 is SGHAT and CDR2 FQNNGV. V was shortened by 1 base and J by 8 bases, with 8 bases between the two germline ends. The CDR3 is 13 amino acids. The CDR3 here is CASSLAGAGELFF. In DNA, the CDR3 is TGTGCCAGCAGCTTAGCGGGGGCTGGGGAGCTGTTTTTT.

J is TRBJ2-1 and V is TRBV24-1; 9 nucleotides agree with TRBD2. Germline lookup yields CDR1 KGHDR and CDR2 SFDVKD. V lost 5 bases and J lost 0; bases outside the gene matches: 4. The CDR3 has 16 residues. This CDR3 reads CATSVSGRGSYNEQFF. The CDR3 bases are TGTGCCACCAGTGTTAGCGGGAGAGGCTCCTACAATGAGCAGTTCTTC.

The V and J genes are TRBV28 and TRBJ1-6; 9 bases align to TRBD1. Per the germline V gene, CDR1 is MDHEN and CDR2 is SYDVKM. The V gene end was trimmed by 6 bases and the J gene end by 6 bases; junction bases not matched to a gene: 6. This CDR3 is 15 amino acids long. The CDR3 region has the DNA TGTGCCAGCAGCCGCCGGGACAGGGTTAATTCACCCCTCCACTTT. Translating gives CASSRRDRVNSPLHF.

This chain joins TRBV7-3 and TRBJ2-5, with 7 bases matching TRBD1. Germline V lookup: CDR1 SGHTA, CDR2 FQGTGA. The V segment lost 2 bases and the J segment 6 bases; nucleotides outside the gene matches: 3. This CDR3 comprises 13 residues. CDR3 DNA sequence: TGTGCCAGCAGCTTAGACAGGGTTAAGACCCAGTACTTC. As protein: CASSLDRVKTQYF.

This clone has just one count. V and J are TRBV7-8 and TRBJ2-7, with D possibly TRBD2 on 6 matching bases. CDR1 is SGHVS, CDR2 FQNEAQ, per germline. V lost 5 bases and J lost 4, with 9 bases in between. The CDR3 is 12 residues long. CDR3 region: CASSHSGYEQYF. CDR3 sequence (DNA): TGTGCCAGCAGCCATAGCGGATACGAGCAGTACTTC.

The chain carries TRBV18 and TRBJ2-7; TRBD1 matches 8 bases. V lost 5 bases and J lost 6; bases outside the gene matches: 9. The germline gives CDR1 KGHSH, CDR2 LQKENI. The CDR3 totals 14 residues. The CDR3 loop reads CASSDLGTGGEQYF. CDR3 sequence (DNA): TGTGCCAGCTCAGACTTAGGGACAGGAGGCGAGCAGTACTTC.

The chain links TRBV18 to TRBJ2-1; 8 nucleotides line up with TRBD1. The CDR3 loop spans 15 amino acids. V lost 3 bases and J lost 8; bases outside the gene matches: 9. Germline V gives CDR1 KGHSH, CDR2 LQKENI. The DNA for the CDR3 is TGTGCCAGCTCACCCTTCGGGACAGGTGGCGATGAGCAGTTCTTC. Its translation is CASSPFGTGGDEQFF.

Here the CDR3 reads CASMEGAGDTQYF. DNA for the CDR3: TGTGCCAGCATGGAGGGGGCGGGAGATACGCAGTATTTT. V is TRBV28 and J is TRBJ2-3, with TRBD1 as a possible D gene (7 bases). V was pared by 7 bases and J by 5 bases, with 13 bases between. The CDR3 covers 13 residues. The V gene's germline CDR1 is MDHEN and CDR2 SYDVKM.

The V and J genes are TRBV19 and TRBJ1-1; no firm D call. Germline V gives CDR1 LNHDA, CDR2 SQIVND (reference sequence). The CDR3 is made up of 14 amino acids. Trimming removed 2 bases from V and 1 base from J, with 8 bases in between. The DNA for the CDR3 is TGTGCCAGTAGTATAAGTAGTGGGAACACTGAAGCTTTCTTT. It specifies CASSISSGNTEAFF.

This chain joins TRBV7-9 and TRBJ2-1; 9 positions match TRBD1. V shed 1 base, J shed 6 bases, and the junction held 13 bases outside the gene matches. The CDR3 sequence is 18 residues long. CDR1 and CDR2 (germline): SEHNR, FQNEAQ (reference sequence). The CDR3 nucleotides read TGTGCCAGCAGCTTAGTAGGGAAGACAGGGGGGAGCCTCAATGAGCAGTTCTTC. Translated: CASSLVGKTGGSLNEQFF.

In this sample, this clone turned up once. The J gene is TRBJ2-7, the V gene TRBV4-3, with D perhaps TRBD2 (6 bases). Trimming took 1 base from V and 4 from J, leaving 17 bases between them. This CDR3 is 16 amino acids long. In germline, CDR1 is LGHNA, CDR2 YSLEER. The CDR3, as DNA: TGCGCCAGCAGCCAAGGTCTCGGGGGTGGTTCATACGAGCAGTACTTC. Its protein is CASSQGLGGGSYEQYF.

The chain recombines TRBV6-1 with TRBJ1-5; 7 nucleotides line up with TRBD1. Trimming took 4 bases from V and 1 from J; bases not matched to a gene: 7. This CDR3 contains 16 residues. Germline loops: CDR1 MNHNS, CDR2 SASEGT. The CDR3: CASSAGTAESNQPQHF. DNA of the CDR3: TGTGCCAGCAGTGCCGGGACAGCCGAAAGCAATCAGCCCCAGCATTTT.

The J gene is TRBJ2-7, the V gene TRBV6-5; 7 bases agree with TRBD2. The CDR3 length is 13 residues. Germline CDR1 and CDR2: MNHEY and SVGAGI. With 7 bases clipped from V and 4 bases from J, the junction kept 7 bases outside the gene matches. DNA for the CDR3: TGTGCCAGCACCGGGGGGAGCGTATACGAGCAGTACTTC. This codes for CASTGGSVYEQYF.